A single sample is the source of the 13 T cell receptor beta chains below, sequenced in a study of human T cells and chemical hapten exposure (dated by TCRdb to the early 2020s). Libraries were prepared through RACE. This sample was sequenced with a NextSeq 500. The raw public reads went through TCRdb reprocessing: fastp at Q25, MiXCR clone calling, in-frame beta chains kept. CDR3 protein sequences are deduplicated, and each keeps its most common genes and DNA. This sample holds under 40,000 distinct CDR3 sequences; around 10% were observed only once. The top ten clonotypes cover 25% to 35% of the sample. The intended sense of this specimen's time point label: pre-sensitization, week 0. The treatment or condition label corresponds to: therapeutic diphenylcyclopropenone sensitization with weekly scalp DPC. Total RNA was extracted from unfractionated whole blood collected in Tempus Blood RNA tubes. The sequencing here drew on whole blood, taken in connection with sensitization to the hapten diphenylcyclopropenone (DPC). The receptors were sampled from a man aged 45-65 years with alopecia areata. Some clones in this sample may be carry-over from other donors' samples.

This clonotype was found many times. The V and J genes are TRBV20-1 and TRBJ2-3; 8 positions agree with TRBD1. From germline, CDR1 is DFQATT and CDR2 SNEGSKA (reference sequence). The CDR3 loop spans 13 amino acids. Trimming took 7 bases from V and 7 from J; bases not matched to a gene: 10. CDR3 coding DNA: TGCAGTGTTAGTAAAACAGGGGGTTATACGCAGTATTTT. It is translated as CSVSKTGGYTQYF.

This clonotype was counted at least ten times. This sequence joins TRBV7-9 and TRBJ2-2; TRBD2 matches 13 bases. The J segment lost 6 bases and the V segment lost 5 bases, leaving 6 bases of the junction unmatched. The CDR3 runs 16 residues. Per the germline V gene, CDR1 is SEHNR and CDR2 is FQNEAQ (reference sequence). The CDR3 DNA is TGTGCCAGCAGCCTTACTAGCGGGAGGGCCTCCGGGGAGCTGTTTTTT. Its protein is CASSLTSGRASGELFF.

The chain uses TRBV10-3 and TRBJ2-3; 10 bases line up with TRBD1. Germline CDR1 ENHRY, CDR2 SYGVKD. V shed 9 bases, J shed 4 bases, and the junction held 10 bases outside the gene matches. The CDR3 has 15 amino acids. CDR3 in amino acids: CAIRAGTGEADTQYF. Here the CDR3 DNA reads TGTGCCATACGGGCCGGGACAGGGGAGGCAGATACGCAGTATTTT.

This clonotype was observed many times. Here the CDR3 reads CASSFGTSVYEQYF. Here the CDR3 DNA reads TGTGCCAGCAGTTTCGGGACTAGCGTCTACGAGCAGTACTTC. The chain joins TRBV12-3 or TRBV12-4 to TRBJ2-7; 10 bases are a match to TRBD2. The CDR3 spans 14 residues. J was trimmed by 3 bases and V by 3 bases; bases with no gene match: 2.

Many counts were recorded for this clonotype. The rearrangement uses TRBV7-2 and TRBJ2-3, with D tentatively TRBD2 (6 bases). Germline-derived CDR1 and CDR2 are SGHTA and FQGNSA. The CDR3 runs to 15 residues. Trimming cost V 2 bases and J 4 bases, with 13 bases left between them. DNA for the CDR3: TGTGCCAGCAGCTTAAGGGGCGGGGAGGCAGATACGCAGTATTTT. It codes for CASSLRGGEADTQYF.

The chain joins TRBV5-1 to TRBJ2-2; 12 bases agree with TRBD2. V dropped 3 bases and J dropped 6; count of bases not matched to a gene: 3. Germline assignment: CDR1 SGHRS and CDR2 YFSETQ. This CDR3 is built from 15 residues. The CDR3 loop reads CASSSTSGSAGELFF. In DNA form, the CDR3 reads TGCGCCAGCAGCTCGACTAGCGGGAGTGCCGGGGAGCTGTTTTTT.

This clonotype showed up many times. The chain joins TRBV10-1 to TRBJ2-2; D is ambiguous. CDR3 size: 14 residues. CDR1 WNHNN and CDR2 SYGVQD come from the germline V gene (reference sequence). The ends were cut back, 5 bases at V and 3 bases at J, with 10 bases in the middle. In nucleotides, the CDR3 is TGCGCCAGCAGTAGTTCCACGGACACCGGGGAGCTGTTTTTT. Protein: CASSSSTDTGELFF.

The chain employs TRBV11-2 and TRBJ2-7, with TRBD2 as a possible D gene (6 bases). The CDR3 covers 16 residues. Per germline, CDR1 SGHAT and CDR2 FQNNGV. V shed 0 bases and J shed 6 bases, with 18 bases lying between them. CDR3 loop: CASSLDASAYPLEQYF. DNA of the CDR3: TGTGCCAGCAGCTTAGATGCTAGCGCGTACCCACTCGAGCAGTACTTC.

The genes are TRBV27 and TRBJ2-2; 9 bases agree with TRBD1. V lost 5 bases to trimming and J lost 2 bases; unmatched junction nucleotides: 3. This CDR3 region has 15 residues. Germline V CDR1 and CDR2: MNHEY, SMNVEV (reference sequence). CDR3 sequence: CASSLQGANTGELFF. Here the CDR3 DNA reads TGTGCCAGCAGTCTACAGGGGGCAAACACCGGGGAGCTGTTTTTT.

This clonotype was seen ten or more times. This CDR3 reads CILGRNGNTEAFF. The CDR3 DNA reads TGTATCCTGGGGAGGAACGGGAACACTGAAGCTTTCTTT. The chain is built from TRBV28 and TRBJ1-1; unclear D gene. The CDR3 runs to 13 residues. Germline CDR1 is MDHEN and CDR2 is SYDVKM.

The chain recombines TRBV28 with TRBJ2-1; D is possibly TRBD2 (5 bases). V lost 5 bases and J lost 7, with 9 bases in between. The germline gives CDR1 MDHEN, CDR2 SYDVKM. This CDR3 region has 12 residues. The CDR3 DNA is TGTGCCAGCAGTCTAGCAAGTAATGAGCAGTTCTTC. Translation: CASSLASNEQFF.

Concerning this clonotype: A much larger clone sits a single nucleotide away, making a read error possible. This sequence joins TRBV7-9 and TRBJ2-2, with D uncertain. CDR1 and CDR2 (germline): SEHNR, FQNEAQ (reference sequence). The CDR3 is 13 residues long. CDR3 protein: CAGSLPGPGELFF. DNA of the CDR3: TGTGCCGGCAGCTTACCCGGGCCCGGGGAGCTGTTTTTT.

This clonotype was counted at least ten times. The chain joins TRBV30 to TRBJ2-2; 10 positions agree with TRBD2. Germline lookup yields CDR1 GTSNPN and CDR2 SVGIG (reference sequence). The CDR3 has 14 amino acids. The J segment lost 6 bases and the V segment lost 7 bases, leaving 8 bases of the junction unmatched. CDR3 sequence reads: CALDLAGVSGELFF. CDR3 DNA sequence: TGTGCCTTGGACCTAGCGGGAGTTTCCGGGGAGCTGTTTTTT.